The clone carrying this T cell receptor beta chain was detected a few times. What it binds is unknown. The data stem from a study of vaccination effects on CD4 cells after COVID-19. As for the study in general: Post-vaccine draws lagged the second dose by a median of 72 days. Study-wide points: Late post-vaccination samples showed marked contraction of infection- and vaccine-induced clones.

Peptide-pool stimulation followed by sequencing identified expanded antigen-specific CD4+ clonotypes in the ViraFEST assay. Subsequent to a culture period of roughly 11 days, CD4+ T cells were isolated. It was between March and December 2020 that the person had a SARS-CoV-2 infection confirmed by PCR. Every participant took two doses of the BNT162b2 or mRNA-1273 vaccine. In the cultures, half the medium was exchanged for IL-2 medium on days 3 and 7. Repertoires were generated with immunoSEQ multiplex PCR, while TCRdb's copy carries only in-frame clones and drops some. The table lists about 17,000 clones, 65% to 75% of them singletons. The source of this sequence is a human donor who had a prior SARS-CoV-2 infection. The starting material was CD4+ T cells from PBMCs cultured with SARS-CoV-2 spike peptides, obtained after COVID-19 vaccination.

The CDR3 bases are TGTGCCAGCAGCTTCGGCCGGGCGGGTGGCTACACCTTC. Translation gives CASSFGRAGGYTF. The rearrangement uses TRBV7-6 and TRBJ1-2; no firm D call. V gave up 3 bases and J gave up 7 bases, with 12 bases separating them. This CDR3 has 13 residues. Germline-derived CDR1 and CDR2 are SGHVS and FNYEAQ.